These T cell receptor beta chains were read from a single sample in a study of long-term antiretroviral therapy in people with HIV. Sequencing was performed with immunoSEQ multiplex PCR; in TCRdb, only in-frame clones are kept and a portion is missing. Of about 28,000 clones in the sample, roughly 84% were seen once. This specimen consisted of unsorted PBMCs, obtained 0.4 years after starting antiretroviral therapy. These receptors were taken from a man aged 18 to 30 with HIV. CDR3s include the opening cysteine and the closing phenylalanine or tryptophan. Fields, in order: D gene, V gene, CDR3 length, J gene, CDR3 protein. D genes are given only for firm matches.

>TRBD1|TRBV6-5|12|TRBJ2-2
CASLQGPGELFF
>TRBD2|TRBV7-9|15|TRBJ2-7
CASSPPGGWRYEQYF
>TRBD2|TRBV6-5|15|TRBJ2-1
CASSMGSGRKVEQFF
>-|TRBV29-1|13|TRBJ2-7
CSVGQTLGYEQYF
>-|TRBV11-2|16|TRBJ2-7
CASSLDRNAGSYEQYF
>TRBD1|TRBV5-6|16|TRBJ2-5
CASSSTRTGQGETQYF
>-|TRBV6-5|11|TRBJ2-3
CASTYGDTQYF
>-|TRBV6-5|14|TRBJ1-1
CASSPGIPNTEAFF
>-|TRBV7-8|16|TRBJ1-4
CASSIPGTPAGEKLFF
>-|TRBV27|15|TRBJ1-1
CASSLSGGWGTEAFF
>-|TRBV15|14|TRBJ1-2
CATSREGAGYGYTF
>-|TRBV13|13|TRBJ2-7
CASSFKTTYEQYF
>-|TRBV9|14|TRBJ2-7
CASSAVAGQDEQYF
>-|TRBV7-9|14|TRBJ2-5
CASSLVLDKQTQYF
>TRBD1|TRBV6-5|15|TRBJ1-2
CASSPRDRWFYGYTF
>-|TRBV5-1|16|TRBJ2-7
CASSLELTSRDYEQYF
>-|TRBV7-6|14|TRBJ1-4
CASSLAGVDEKLFF
>TRBD1|TRBV5-1|17|TRBJ1-1
CASSMDPGQGLITEAFF
>-|TRBV6-5|15|TRBJ1-6
CASSVPAEGNSPLHF
>-|TRBV7-9|19|TRBJ2-1
CASSLGLGRKRQSYNEQFF
>-|TRBV2|14|TRBJ1-1
CASSVGRMNTEAFF
>-|TRBV16|15|TRBJ1-2
CASSREVGANYGYTF
>-|TRBV6-1|12|TRBJ1-1
CASSEWSSAAFF
>-|TRBV6-5|14|TRBJ2-2
CASSPEREPGELFF
>-|TRBV5-1|15|TRBJ2-5
CASHKDIGGYETQYF
>-|TRBV5-4|15|TRBJ2-3
CASSLAEGGTDTQYF
>-|TRBV12-5|14|-
CASGVGTLSYEQYF
>TRBD1|TRBV15|15|TRBJ1-2
CATRGDRGIAEGYTF
>TRBD2|TRBV9|16|TRBJ2-1
CASSVASGGGVNEQFF
>TRBD1|TRBV27|15|TRBJ2-1
CASSLQTGGYDEQFF
>-|TRBV11-3|15|TRBJ2-1
CASSSGRGPYNEQFF
>TRBD1|TRBV6-1|16|TRBJ2-7
CASSDSWTGWNHEQYF
>TRBD2|TRBV15|16|TRBJ2-1
CATSRDRSSGTHEQFF
>TRBD1|TRBV5-1|16|TRBJ2-4
CASSLERGPVKNIQYF
>TRBD2|TRBV7-9|15|TRBJ2-3
CASSWAGGSTDTQYF
>TRBD2|TRBV28|16|TRBJ2-5
CASSYTFVGGEETQYF
>-|TRBV7-6|14|TRBJ2-7
CASSSPGYLYEQYF
>-|TRBV2|18|TRBJ1-5
CASSGSRGADWDNQPQHF
>-|TRBV4-1|16|TRBJ2-5
CASSQDGTSLGETQYF
>-|TRBV2|13|TRBJ1-2
CASDYRGSAGYTF
>-|TRBV14|12|TRBJ2-7
CASSQVLYEQYF
>-|TRBV4-2|15|TRBJ2-3
CASSQVGGAGDTQYF
>TRBD1|TRBV5-1|14|TRBJ2-3
CASSPDRGTDTQYF
>-|TRBV2|13|TRBJ2-6
CASSNSGANVLTF
>-|TRBV2|13|TRBJ2-5
CASSDAGEETQYF
>-|TRBV6-5|13|TRBJ1-5
CASSYQRNQPQHF
>TRBD2|TRBV6-5|15|TRBJ2-1
CASSDSSGSSDEQFF
>-|TRBV10-3|15|TRBJ1-1
CAISEEVSLNTEAFF
>-|TRBV19|11|TRBJ2-7
CASSSQGRQYF
>-|TRBV4-1|15|TRBJ1-1
CASSQEDTVNTEAFF
>-|TRBV7-8|12|TRBJ2-7
CASSSLRYEQYF
>TRBD1|TRBV28|16|TRBJ2-7
CASSFPRTGGAHEQYF
>TRBD1|TRBV15|14|TRBJ1-1
CATSRGTGNTEAFF
>TRBD1|TRBV5-1|14|TRBJ1-1
CASSSGQGNTEAFF
>-|TRBV4-3|14|-
CASSQDPGSYEQYF
>-|TRBV5-1|15|TRBJ1-1
CASSLGGNSNTEAFF
>TRBD1|TRBV27|15|TRBJ2-3
CASSLSGTGTDTQYF